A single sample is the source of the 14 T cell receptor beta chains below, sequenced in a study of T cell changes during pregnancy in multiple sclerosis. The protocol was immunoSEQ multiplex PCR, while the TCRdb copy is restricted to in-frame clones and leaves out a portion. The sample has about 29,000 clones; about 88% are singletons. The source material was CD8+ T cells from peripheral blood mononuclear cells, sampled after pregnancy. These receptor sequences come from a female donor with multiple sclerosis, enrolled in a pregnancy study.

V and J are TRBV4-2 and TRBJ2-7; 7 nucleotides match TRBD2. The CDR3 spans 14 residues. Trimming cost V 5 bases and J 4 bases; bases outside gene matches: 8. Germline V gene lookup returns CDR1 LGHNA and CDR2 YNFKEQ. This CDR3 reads CASSISGKGYEQYF. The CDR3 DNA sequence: TGTGCCAGCAGCATAAGCGGGAAGGGGTACGAGCAGTACTTC.

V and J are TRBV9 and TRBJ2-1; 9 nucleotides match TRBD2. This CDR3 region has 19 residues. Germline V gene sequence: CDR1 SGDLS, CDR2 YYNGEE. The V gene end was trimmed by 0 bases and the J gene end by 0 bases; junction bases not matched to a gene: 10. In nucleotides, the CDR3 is TGTGCCAGCAGCGTAGCTCGCCTAGCGGGGATTAACTCCTACAATGAGCAGTTCTTC. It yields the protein CASSVARLAGINSYNEQFF.

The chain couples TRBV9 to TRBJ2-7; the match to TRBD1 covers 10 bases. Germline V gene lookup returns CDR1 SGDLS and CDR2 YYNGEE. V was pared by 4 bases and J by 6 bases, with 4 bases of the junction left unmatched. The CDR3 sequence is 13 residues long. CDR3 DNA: TGTGCCAGCAGCCCAAGGACAGGGGGCGAGCAGTACTTC. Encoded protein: CASSPRTGGEQYF.

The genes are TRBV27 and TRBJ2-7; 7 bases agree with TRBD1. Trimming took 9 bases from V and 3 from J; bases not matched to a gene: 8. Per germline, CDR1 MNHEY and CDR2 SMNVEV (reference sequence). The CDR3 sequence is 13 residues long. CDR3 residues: CASSGTENYEQYF. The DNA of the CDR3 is TGTGCCAGTTCCGGGACAGAGAACTACGAGCAGTACTTC.

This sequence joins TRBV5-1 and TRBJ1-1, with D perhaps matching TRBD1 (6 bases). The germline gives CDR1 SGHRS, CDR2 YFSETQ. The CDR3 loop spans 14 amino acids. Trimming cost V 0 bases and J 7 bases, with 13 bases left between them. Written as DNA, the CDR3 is TGCGCCAGCAGCTTGGTTTTGGGGGCGGATGAAGCTTTCTTT. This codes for CASSLVLGADEAFF.

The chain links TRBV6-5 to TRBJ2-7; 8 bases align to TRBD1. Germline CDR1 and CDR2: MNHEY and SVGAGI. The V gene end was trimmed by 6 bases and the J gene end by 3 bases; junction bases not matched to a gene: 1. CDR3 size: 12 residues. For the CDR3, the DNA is TGTGCCAGCAGACAGGGGGTCTACGAGCAGTACTTC. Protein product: CASRQGVYEQYF.

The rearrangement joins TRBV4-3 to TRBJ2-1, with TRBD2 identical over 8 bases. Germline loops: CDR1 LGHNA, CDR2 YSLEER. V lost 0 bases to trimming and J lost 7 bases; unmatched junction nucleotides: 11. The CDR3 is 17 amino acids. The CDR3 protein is CASSQDKASGGLNEQFF. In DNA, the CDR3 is TGCGCCAGCAGCCAAGATAAGGCGAGCGGGGGTCTAAATGAGCAGTTCTTC.

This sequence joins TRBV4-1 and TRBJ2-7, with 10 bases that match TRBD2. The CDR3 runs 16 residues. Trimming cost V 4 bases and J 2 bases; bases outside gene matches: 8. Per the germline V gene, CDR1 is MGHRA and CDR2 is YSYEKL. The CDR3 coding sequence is TGCGCCAGCAGCCCCGACATAGCGGGAGGTCCCTACGAGCAGTACTTC. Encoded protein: CASSPDIAGGPYEQYF.

The CDR3 bases are TGTGCCAGCAGGGTAGCGGGAGGGGGAGAGACCCAGTACTTC. It codes for CASRVAGGGETQYF. This rearrangement joins TRBV2 to TRBJ2-5; 11 bases fit TRBD2. The CDR3 is 14 residues long. Unmatched junction bases numbered 4, after V lost 6 bases and J lost 4 bases. Germline V lookup: CDR1 SNHLY, CDR2 FYNNEI.

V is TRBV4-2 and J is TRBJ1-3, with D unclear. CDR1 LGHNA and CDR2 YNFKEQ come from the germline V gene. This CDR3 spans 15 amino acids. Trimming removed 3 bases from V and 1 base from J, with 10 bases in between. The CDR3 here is CASSHTDASGNTIYF. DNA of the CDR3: TGTGCCAGCAGCCACACAGACGCATCTGGAAACACCATATATTTT.

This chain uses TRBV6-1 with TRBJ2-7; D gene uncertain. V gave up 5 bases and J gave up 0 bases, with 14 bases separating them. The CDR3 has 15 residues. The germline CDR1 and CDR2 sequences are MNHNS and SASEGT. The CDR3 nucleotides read TGTGCCAGCAGTCCCGTTTCTGGTAGCTCCTACGAGCAGTACTTC. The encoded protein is CASSPVSGSSYEQYF.

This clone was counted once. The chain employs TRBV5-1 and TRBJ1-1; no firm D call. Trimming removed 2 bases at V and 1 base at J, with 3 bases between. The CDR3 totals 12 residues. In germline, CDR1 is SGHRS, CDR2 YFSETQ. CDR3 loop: CASSLANTEAFF. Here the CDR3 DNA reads TGCGCCAGCAGCTTAGCGAACACTGAAGCTTTCTTT.

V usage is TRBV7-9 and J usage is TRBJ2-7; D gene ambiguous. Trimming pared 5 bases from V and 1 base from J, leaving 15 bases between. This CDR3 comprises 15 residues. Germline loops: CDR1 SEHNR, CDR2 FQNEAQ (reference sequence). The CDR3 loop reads CASSHRGSRSYEQYF. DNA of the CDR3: TGTGCCAGCAGCCACCGAGGCAGCCGTTCCTACGAGCAGTACTTC.

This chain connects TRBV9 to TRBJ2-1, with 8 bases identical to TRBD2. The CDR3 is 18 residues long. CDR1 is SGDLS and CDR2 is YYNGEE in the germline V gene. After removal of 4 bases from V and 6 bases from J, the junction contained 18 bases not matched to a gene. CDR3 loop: CASSPLPGGSGISNEQFF. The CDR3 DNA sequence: TGTGCCAGCAGCCCACTTCCTGGGGGTAGCGGGATAAGCAATGAGCAGTTCTTC. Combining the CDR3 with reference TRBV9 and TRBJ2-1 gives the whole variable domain DSGVTQTPKHLITATGQRVTLRCSPRSGDLSVYWYQQSLDQGLQFLIQYYNGEERAKGNILERFSAQQFPDLHSELNLSSLELGDSALYFCASSPLPGGSGISNEQFFGPGTRLTVL.